The clone carrying this TCR beta chain has a handful of counts. This entry comes from a study of patients and donors after allogeneic stem cell transplantation. Germline V gene data show CDR1 as SNHLY and CDR2 as FYNNEI. Trimming removed 4 bases from V and 6 bases from J, with 15 bases in between. The CDR3 has 15 residues. One entry per CDR3 protein, called by TCRdb with MiXCR from the RT-PCR reads. This table holds 920,000 or so distinct CDR3 sequences, approximately 19% found once. This clonotype was sampled from a human donor who was either an allogeneic HSCT recipient or a stem cell or donor lymphocyte infusion donor (not recorded which). It is not recorded whose cells these are; they may come from a transplant donor. Material for sequencing was blood, either unsorted or a sorted T cell fraction (not recorded which). The V and J genes are TRBV2 and TRBJ1-4, with D perhaps TRBD1 (6 bases). This CDR3 reads CASSVYPGGDEKLFF. CDR3 nucleotides: TGTGCCAGCAGTGTATATCCGGGGGGCGATGAAAAACTGTTTTTT. The whole variable domain, filled in from reference TRBV2 and TRBJ1-4, reads EPEVTQTPSHQVTQMGQEVILRCVPISNHLYFYWYRQILGQKVEFLVSFYNNEISEKSEIFDDQFSVERPDGSNFTLKIRSTKLEDSAMYFCASSVYPGGDEKLFFGSGTQLSVL.